This T cell receptor (beta chain) is from a study of blood T cell repertoires in COVID-19. About the study: Samples representing acute and convalescent COVID-19 were sourced from the United States, Italy and Spain.

The V end lost 1 base, the J end lost 5 bases, and 14 bases lay between the germline ends. CDR1 is LGHNA, CDR2 YNFKEQ, per germline. The CDR3 has 16 amino acids. Profiled with immunoSEQ multiplex PCR; TCRdb holds only in-frame clones, not every one. The table shows around 120,000 clones, with under 95% occurring only once. The sequence came from a man aged 55 to 70 with COVID-19, enrolled during active disease. The sequenced material came from peripheral blood. The chain is built from TRBV4-2 and TRBJ2-2; perhaps TRBD2 as D (6 bases). The CDR3 sequence: CASSQASGAGTGELFF. The CDR3, as DNA: TGTGCCAGCAGCCAAGCGTCGGGTGCGGGGACCGGGGAGCTGTTTTTT.